Included here is one TCR beta chain sequence, with context. The data originate from a study of blood T cell repertoires in COVID-19. Germline CDR1 and CDR2: MDHEN and SYDVKM. V was cut by 1 base and J by 2 bases, with 8 bases left in between. The CDR3 spans 14 residues. The method was immunoSEQ multiplex PCR; TCRdb's version includes in-frame clones alone and lacks a portion of them. The table includes about 150,000 clones, roughly nine tenths detected once. This sequence was found in a man in his fifties with acute or convalescent COVID-19. The sample was peripheral blood. The chain joins TRBV28 to TRBJ2-5; D unresolved. The CDR3 DNA sequence: TGTGCCAGCAGTTTATTTTCCCTACAAGAGACCCAGTACTTC. This codes for CASSLFSLQETQYF.